Below are 12 T cell receptor beta chains sequenced from a single sample in a study of T-cell memory formation after mild COVID-19. In TCRdb, the 5' RACE reads were re-called with MiXCR into one record per CDR3 protein. Of about 170,000 distinct CDR3 sequences in the sample, approximately 12% are singletons; the top ten hold more than 3%. Sequenced sample: PBMCs or a T cell subset sorted from them (not recorded which). Receptors were obtained from a young man who had mild COVID-19 (a few samples of this study predate the infection). Cell type and time point are not known.

This chain links TRBV28 with TRBJ2-7; D is possibly TRBD1 (6 bases). Germline CDR1 and CDR2: MDHEN and SYDVKM. V was cut by 6 bases and J by 2 bases, with 11 bases left in between. There are 13 residues in the CDR3. The CDR3: CASSPGHPYEQYV. The CDR3 region has the DNA TGTGCCAGCAGCCCGGGACACCCCTACGAGCAGTACGTC.

The gene calls are TRBV5-1 and TRBJ1-3; no firm D call. The CDR3 is 13 residues long. Trimming removed 4 bases from V and 4 bases from J, with 9 bases in between. Germline assignment: CDR1 SGHRS and CDR2 YFSETQ. CDR3 sequence: CASSQSPGNTIYF. The CDR3, as DNA: TGCGCCAGCAGCCAAAGTCCCGGAAACACCATATATTTT.

The V gene is TRBV6-2 or TRBV6-3, the J gene TRBJ1-6, with 8 bases lining up with TRBD1. Germline V gene sequence: CDR1 MNHEY, CDR2 SVGEGT. Trimming removed 6 bases from V and 10 bases from J; junction bases left unmatched: 8. CDR3 length equals 14 residues. For the CDR3, the DNA is TGTGCCAGCAGAGAAGGACAGGGCCACTCACCCCTCCACTTT. This encodes CASREGQGHSPLHF.

The V gene is TRBV5-6, the J gene TRBJ1-6, with unresolved D. Germline loops: CDR1 SGHDT, CDR2 YYEEEE. The CDR3 extends over 16 amino acids. Trimming shortened V by 4 bases and J by 7 bases, and 18 bases separated the two germline ends. CDR3 nucleotide sequence: TGTGCCAGCAGCCGTCGAGAGGCAGCTCAGAATTCACCCCTCCACTTT. Translating gives CASSRREAAQNSPLHF.

This chain links TRBV19 with TRBJ1-5; D possibly corresponds to TRBD1 (6 bases). V dropped 5 bases and J dropped 9 bases, with 17 bases sitting between them. The germline V gene has CDR1 LNHDA and CDR2 SQIVND (reference sequence). This CDR3 contains 14 residues. This CDR3 is CASSLTGAHGPQHF. CDR3 DNA sequence: TGTGCCAGTAGTTTGACAGGTGCTCACGGGCCCCAGCATTTT.

This clonotype has a handful of counts. The V gene is TRBV7-9, the J gene TRBJ2-5; 12 nucleotides line up with TRBD1. CDR1 SEHNR and CDR2 FQNEAQ come from the germline V gene (reference sequence). V lost 2 bases to trimming and J lost 5 bases; unmatched junction nucleotides: 9. This CDR3 is built from 17 residues. The CDR3 region is CASSLIGDRGQAETQYF. CDR3 nucleotides: TGTGCCAGCAGCTTAATTGGGGACAGGGGGCAGGCGGAGACCCAGTACTTC.

V and J are TRBV7-9 and TRBJ1-2; TRBD1 matches at 8 bases. The J segment lost 3 bases and the V segment lost 6 bases, leaving 3 bases of the junction unmatched. Per germline, CDR1 SEHNR and CDR2 FQNEAQ (reference sequence). This CDR3 has 13 amino acids. In DNA, the CDR3 is TGTGCCAGCAGTAACAGGGGGGACTATGGCTACACCTTC. Translation gives CASSNRGDYGYTF.

This clonotype was observed a handful of times. This sequence joins TRBV7-2 and TRBJ1-5; the D is unclear. The CDR3 consists of 15 residues. Germline lookup yields CDR1 SGHTA and CDR2 FQGNSA. V was cut by 3 bases and J by 4 bases, with 13 bases left in between. CDR3 DNA sequence: TGTGCCAGCAGCTTCTGGGTCAGAGGGAATCAGCCCCAGCATTTT. Translation: CASSFWVRGNQPQHF.

This clonotype showed up just a few times. The chain is built from TRBV4-3 and TRBJ1-4; TRBD1 agrees at 7 bases. Germline CDR1 reads LGHNA; CDR2 reads YSLEER. The CDR3 is 15 amino acids. The ends lost 4 bases at V and 4 bases at J; junction bases unmatched: 6. The CDR3 protein is CASSLDRAYNEKLFF. The CDR3 bases are TGCGCCAGCAGCCTCGACAGGGCCTATAATGAAAAACTGTTTTTT.

In its sample, this clonotype was seen many times. The gene calls are TRBV4-2 and TRBJ2-3, with D tentatively TRBD2 (5 bases). In germline, CDR1 is LGHNA, CDR2 YNFKEQ. The CDR3 totals 16 residues. The V end was cut by 1 base, the J end by 2 bases, with 13 bases between. The CDR3 DNA follows: TGTGCCAGCAGCCAAGGAGGGCCCAGTGTCACAGATACGCAGTATTTT. Its protein product is CASSQGGPSVTDTQYF.

This clonotype was counted a few times. V is TRBV7-2 and J is TRBJ2-7; 7 bases agree with TRBD1. CDR3 length: 15 residues. Germline loops: CDR1 SGHTA, CDR2 FQGNSA. The trim removed 5 bases at V and 2 bases at J, leaving 9 bases unmatched. CDR3 nucleotides: TGTGCCAGCAGCGACCCTGGGACAGCCGCCTACGAGCAGTACTTC. This translates into CASSDPGTAAYEQYF.

The CDR3 region has the DNA TGTGCCACGGGACAGGGGGCGGGGGAGCAGTACGTC. This translates into CATGQGAGEQYV. The chain uses TRBV28 and TRBJ2-7, with 12 bases that match TRBD1. Germline CDR1 and CDR2: MDHEN and SYDVKM. This CDR3 has 12 residues. V lost 10 bases to trimming and J lost 7 bases; unmatched junction nucleotides: 5.